This T cell receptor beta chain was documented in a study of blood T cell repertoires in COVID-19. Only in-frame clones appear in the TCRdb table, and some are missing; sequencing was by immunoSEQ multiplex PCR. The table lists approximately 160,000 clones, 70% to 85% of them singletons. Germline lookup yields CDR1 WNHNN and CDR2 SYGVQD (reference sequence). The CDR3 has 15 amino acids. The V and J ends lost 4 bases and 4 bases respectively, with 15 bases between them. The TCR was taken from a woman aged 45 to 65 in a cohort sampled during active or convalescent COVID-19. Material: peripheral blood. The chain carries TRBV10-1 and TRBJ2-3; a weak D match, TRBD2 (7 bases). The CDR3 protein is CASSGGGGAPDTQYF. The CDR3 DNA follows: TGCGCCAGCAGTGGAGGTGGGGGGGCCCCAGATACGCAGTATTTT.